The sequence of this T cell receptor (beta chain) was determined in a study of cytomegalovirus exposure and HLA in healthy donors. General study results and limits: The sole available immune exposure information was CMV serostatus. Analysis performed later found 16,951 TCR beta sequences associated with HLA alleles at 0.05 false discovery rate. Rare TCR sequences dominated, though some public TCRs recurred in many donors. An ancestry cluster, one associated with Asian ancestry, reportedly showed fewer N-insertions than the approximately 670-donor mean in a later analysis.

On this clone itself: No antigen is known for it.

V was clipped by 0 bases and J by 1 base; unmatched bases: 1. From germline, CDR1 is SEHNR and CDR2 FQNEAQ (reference sequence). CDR3 length: 16 residues. Amplification used 60 Vbeta primers and 13 Jbeta primers. This table comes from immunoSEQ multiplex PCR, and its TCRdb copy is limited to in-frame clones, with some not included. The sample yields about 170,000 clones, around 80% seen once. The chain is built from TRBV7-9 and TRBJ1-5, with 9 bases that match TRBD1. Specimen: PBMCs. The source of this sequence is a woman aged 18-35 years in good health and CMV-seronegative. CDR3 bases: TGTGCCAGCAGCTTAGCGGGGACAGGGAGCAATCAGCCCCAGCATTTT. Encoded protein: CASSLAGTGSNQPQHF.